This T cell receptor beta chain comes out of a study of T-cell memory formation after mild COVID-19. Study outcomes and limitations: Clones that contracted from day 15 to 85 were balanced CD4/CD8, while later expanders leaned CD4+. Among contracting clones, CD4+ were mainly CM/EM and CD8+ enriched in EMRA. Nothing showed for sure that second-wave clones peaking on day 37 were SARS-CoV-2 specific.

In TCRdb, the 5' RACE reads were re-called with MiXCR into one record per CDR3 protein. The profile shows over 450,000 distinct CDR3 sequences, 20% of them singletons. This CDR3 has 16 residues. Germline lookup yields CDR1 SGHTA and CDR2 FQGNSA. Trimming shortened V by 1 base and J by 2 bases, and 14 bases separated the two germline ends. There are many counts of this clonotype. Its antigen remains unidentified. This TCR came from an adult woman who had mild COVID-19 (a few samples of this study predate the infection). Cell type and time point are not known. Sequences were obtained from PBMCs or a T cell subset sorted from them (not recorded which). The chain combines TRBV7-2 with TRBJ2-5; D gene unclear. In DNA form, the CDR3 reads TGTGCCAGCAGCTTAGTCCGGACCCGGATTCAAGAGACCCAGTACTTC. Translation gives CASSLVRTRIQETQYF.